This TCR beta chain was profiled in a study of shared T cell receptors in the human thymus. V gave up 3 bases and J gave up 4 bases, with 15 bases separating them. This CDR3 is 15 amino acids long. The germline V gene has CDR1 LNHNV and CDR2 YYDKDF (reference sequence). The assay was immunoSEQ multiplex PCR, and TCRdb's table has in-frame clones only and misses some. The data contain 550,000 to 800,000 clones, approximately 85% of them seen just once; the ten biggest clones take up about 0.011%. This sample was also put to use in a study of human thymus T cells. From that report: Corrective heart surgery yielded the resections from which the thymus tissue came. It looked as if thymic and blood repertoires used V and J genes in a biased way.

The source of this sequence is a girl under three years old with a congenital heart defect. The J gene is TRBJ1-1, the V gene TRBV15; no clear D gene. Input material: thymocytes. The CDR3 sequence is CATSSTSEQCTEAFF. The CDR3 region has the DNA TGTGCCACCAGCAGCACCTCCGAGCAATGCACTGAAGCTTTCTTT.